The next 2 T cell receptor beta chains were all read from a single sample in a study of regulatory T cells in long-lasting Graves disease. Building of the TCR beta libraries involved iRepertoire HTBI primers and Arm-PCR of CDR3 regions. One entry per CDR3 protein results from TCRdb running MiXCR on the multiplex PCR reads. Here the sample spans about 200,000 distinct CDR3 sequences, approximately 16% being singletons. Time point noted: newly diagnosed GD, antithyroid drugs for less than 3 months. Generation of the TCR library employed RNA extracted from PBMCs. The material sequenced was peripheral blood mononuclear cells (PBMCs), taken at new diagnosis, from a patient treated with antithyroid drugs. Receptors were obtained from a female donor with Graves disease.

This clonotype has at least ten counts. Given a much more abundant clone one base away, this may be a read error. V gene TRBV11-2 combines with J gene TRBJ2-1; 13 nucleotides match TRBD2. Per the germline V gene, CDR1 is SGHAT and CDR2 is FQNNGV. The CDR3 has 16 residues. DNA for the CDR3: TGTACCAGCAGCTTCCAACTAGCGGGAGGGTACAATGAGCAGTTCTTC. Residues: CTSSFQLAGGYNEQFF.

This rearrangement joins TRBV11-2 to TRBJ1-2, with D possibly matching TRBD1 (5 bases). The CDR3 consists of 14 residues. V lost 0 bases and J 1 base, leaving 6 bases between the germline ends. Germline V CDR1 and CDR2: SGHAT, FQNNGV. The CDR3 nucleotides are TGTGCCAGCAGCTTAGAAGGGGTTAACTATGGCTACACCTTC. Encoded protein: CASSLEGVNYGYTF.